Below, 21 T cell receptor beta chains from the same sample are listed, as sequenced in a study of cytomegalovirus exposure and HLA in healthy donors. Sequenced by immunoSEQ multiplex PCR; TCRdb stores in-frame clones only, minus some. The data contain 150,000 to 200,000 clones, about 82% of them seen just once; the ten biggest clones take up approximately 2.3%. Sequencing was done on a sample of PBMCs. These receptors were obtained from a man aged 30 to 39 in good health and CMV-seropositive.

The count of this clone is one. V and J are TRBV7-9 and TRBJ2-7, with D unclear. CDR1 and CDR2 (germline): SEHNR, FQNEAQ (reference sequence). The CDR3 contains 12 residues. V lost 1 base, J lost 6 bases, and 7 bases lay in between. This CDR3 reads CASSLVEREQYF. The CDR3 region has the DNA TGTGCCAGCAGCTTAGTAGAACGCGAGCAGTACTTC.

The chain uses TRBV5-6 and TRBJ2-1; D not resolved. Germline V gene data show CDR1 as SGHDT and CDR2 as YYEEEE. The CDR3 consists of 17 residues. V was trimmed by 4 bases and J by 5 bases, leaving 22 bases between them. The CDR3 DNA is TGTGCCAGCAGCCTGGCGATACAGAACCTTATCCACAATGAGCAGTTCTTC. It translates to CASSLAIQNLIHNEQFF.

The chain is built from TRBV19 and TRBJ2-7; TRBD1 matches at 9 bases. V lost 5 bases, J lost 2 bases, and 13 bases stayed unmatched. The length of the CDR3 is 17 residues. Germline CDR1 reads LNHDA; CDR2 reads SQIVND (reference sequence). In DNA form, the CDR3 reads TGTGCCAGTAGTGTAACCCCATACGGGACAGGGACCTACGAGCAGTACTTC. Translated: CASSVTPYGTGTYEQYF.

The chain employs TRBV7-8 and TRBJ2-7; D perhaps matches TRBD2 (6 bases). Looked up from germline, CDR1 is SGHVS and CDR2 is FQNEAQ. This CDR3 has 15 residues. The V and J ends lost 2 bases and 0 bases respectively, with 11 bases between them. This CDR3 is CASSLRRDSSYEQYF. In nucleotides, the CDR3 is TGTGCCAGCAGCTTAAGGCGGGATAGCTCCTACGAGCAGTACTTC.

The table lists this clone with a count of one. The gene calls are TRBV7-2 and TRBJ1-2, with D possibly TRBD1 on 5 matching bases. Trimming shortened V by 2 bases and J by 7 bases, and 5 bases separated the two germline ends. This CDR3 has 11 residues. The germline V gene has CDR1 SGHTA and CDR2 FQGNSA. CDR3 coding DNA: TGTGCCAGCAGCTTAAGGGGTGGCTACACCTTC. This encodes CASSLRGGYTF.

CDR3 in DNA: TGTGCCAGCAGCGCAGGACAGACCGAGCAGTACTTC. Its translation is CASSAGQTEQYF. The chain has TRBV9 and TRBJ2-7, with a weak D call TRBD1 (6 bases). The germline V and J ends were trimmed by 3 bases and 6 bases, with 10 bases remaining between them. The CDR3 covers 12 residues. CDR1 is SGDLS and CDR2 is YYNGEE in the germline V gene.

V and J are TRBV11-2 and TRBJ2-1; 8 nucleotides line up with TRBD2. Germline-derived CDR1 and CDR2 are SGHAT and FQNNGV. The J segment lost 0 bases and the V segment lost 1 base, leaving 8 bases of the junction unmatched. The CDR3 has 18 amino acids. CDR3 in DNA: TGTGCCAGCAGCTTAGGTCCAGGAAGCGGGGGCTCCTACAATGAGCAGTTCTTC. Its translation is CASSLGPGSGGSYNEQFF.

The V call is TRBV29-1, the J call TRBJ2-5, with 8 bases that match TRBD2. The CDR3 has 12 amino acids. The trim removed 6 bases at V and 7 bases at J, leaving 7 bases unmatched. The germline CDR1 and CDR2 sequences are SQVTM and ANQGSEA. The CDR3 loop reads CSVRGGPVTQYF. The DNA for the CDR3 is TGCAGCGTACGGGGGGGGCCGGTGACCCAGTACTTC.

This chain's CDR3 is CASRVGGGSSYEQYF. The DNA for the CDR3 is TGCGCCAGCAGGGTTGGGGGGGGGAGCTCCTACGAGCAGTACTTC. V is TRBV5-1 and J is TRBJ2-7; 7 positions match TRBD2. CDR3 length: 15 amino acids. Germline CDR1 is SGHRS and CDR2 is YFSETQ. Losses at the gene ends were 5 bases for V and 0 bases for J; bases not matched to a gene: 8.

This clone occurred once. The V and J genes are TRBV29-1 and TRBJ2-7; possible D gene TRBD1, 6 bases. The germline V and J ends were trimmed by 1 base and 5 bases, with 12 bases remaining between them. CDR1 SQVTM and CDR2 ANQGSEA come from the germline V gene. The CDR3 runs 13 residues. CDR3 nucleotide sequence: TGCAGCGTTGAAGGGACAGTATTCGACGAGCAGTACTTC. Its translation: CSVEGTVFDEQYF.

The genes are TRBV6-5 and TRBJ2-7; TRBD1 matches at 7 bases. Germline CDR1 reads MNHEY; CDR2 reads SVGAGI. This CDR3 is 15 amino acids long. The J segment lost 3 bases and the V segment lost 4 bases, leaving 9 bases of the junction unmatched. The CDR3 sequence: CASSFSGGNDYEQYF. The CDR3 DNA is TGTGCCAGCAGTTTTTCAGGGGGAAATGACTACGAGCAGTACTTC.

The chain has TRBV6-6 and TRBJ1-5; no definite D call. Trimming cost V 6 bases and J 5 bases, with 11 bases left between them. Germline CDR1 is MNHNY and CDR2 is SVGAGI (reference sequence). This CDR3 spans 13 amino acids. Written as DNA, the CDR3 is TGTGCCAGCAGCTCCGACACTTATCAGCCCCAGCATTTT. This encodes CASSSDTYQPQHF.

The rearrangement uses TRBV5-1 and TRBJ1-1, with 7 bases lining up with TRBD1. With V trimmed by 0 bases and J by 4 bases, 6 bases remained unmatched. In germline, CDR1 is SGHRS, CDR2 YFSETQ. The CDR3 loop spans 15 amino acids. The CDR3, as DNA: TGCGCCAGCAGCTTGGAGGCCAGGGGGATCACTGAAGCTTTCTTT. Translating gives CASSLEARGITEAFF.

V and J are TRBV9 and TRBJ1-1, with D perhaps TRBD1 (5 bases). Trimming took off 5 bases at V and 8 bases at J, with 16 bases between the two ends. The CDR3 extends over 13 amino acids. Germline assignment: CDR1 SGDLS and CDR2 YYNGEE. CDR3 region: CASSKTGRAEAFF. DNA of the CDR3: TGTGCCAGCAGTAAAACAGGTCGGGCCGAAGCTTTCTTT. Looking up the rest from reference TRBV9 and TRBJ1-1 gives the full variable domain: DSGVTQTPKHLITATGQRVTLRCSPRSGDLSVYWYQQSLDQGLQFLIQYYNGEERAKGNILERFSAQQFPDLHSELNLSSLELGDSALYFCASSKTGRAEAFFGQGTRLTVV.

V usage is TRBV6-6 and J usage is TRBJ2-1; D call uncertain. Germline loops: CDR1 MNHNY, CDR2 SVGAGI (reference sequence). V was shortened by 8 bases and J by 8 bases, with 7 bases between the two germline ends. The CDR3 has 10 residues. CDR3 nucleotide sequence: TGTGCCAGCCGAGCCGATGAGCAGTTCTTC. Its protein product is CASRADEQFF.

This chain links TRBV5-1 with TRBJ1-3; maybe TRBD1 (5 bases). The germline CDR1 and CDR2 sequences are SGHRS and YFSETQ. CDR3 length equals 15 residues. Trimming stripped 0 bases from V and 0 bases from J, with 7 bases between. The CDR3 sequence: CASSLGGTSGNTIYF. CDR3 nucleotide sequence: TGCGCCAGCAGCTTGGGCGGGACCTCTGGAAACACCATATATTTT.

The chain has TRBV5-6 and TRBJ2-1, with a tentative D call TRBD1 (7 bases). Trimming pared 0 bases from V and 9 bases from J, leaving 13 bases between. Germline lookup yields CDR1 SGHDT and CDR2 YYEEEE. This CDR3 contains 14 residues. CDR3 residues: CASSLGQGGVEQFF. CDR3 bases: TGTGCCAGCAGCTTGGGGCAGGGGGGCGTTGAGCAGTTCTTC.

The J gene is TRBJ2-1, the V gene TRBV4-3; D is possibly TRBD2 (6 bases). Germline CDR1 is LGHNA and CDR2 is YSLEER. This CDR3 comprises 15 residues. Deletions cut 6 bases from V and 1 base from J, with 13 bases between. As DNA, the CDR3 is TGCGCCAGCAGGCAGAGTAGCGGATCCTACAATGAGCAGTTCTTC. The encoded protein is CASRQSSGSYNEQFF.

The V and J genes are TRBV7-2 and TRBJ2-7, with 7 bases identical to TRBD1. V gave up 6 bases and J gave up 4 bases; unmatched junction bases: 6. CDR1 and CDR2 from the germline V gene are SGHTA and FQGNSA. The CDR3 has 13 residues. The CDR3 nucleotides are TGTGCCAGCAGGGGGGACAGAGGATACGAGCAGTACTTC. Encoded protein: CASRGDRGYEQYF.

The chain has TRBV14 and TRBJ2-7; 8 positions agree with TRBD2. Germline V CDR1 and CDR2: SGHDN, FVKESK. The CDR3 consists of 15 residues. V trimming: 2 bases; J trimming: 4 bases; junction bases outside the gene matches: 7. DNA for the CDR3: TGTGCCAGCAGCCAACCCAGCGGGGGAGCGTACGAGCAGTACTTC. This encodes CASSQPSGGAYEQYF.

This chain connects TRBV5-8 to TRBJ2-1; possible D gene TRBD1, 6 bases. The CDR3 loop spans 14 amino acids. Germline V gives CDR1 SGHTS, CDR2 YDEGEE. V dropped 4 bases and J dropped 5 bases, with 13 bases sitting between them. Here the CDR3 reads CASSLHRANNEQFF. CDR3 bases: TGTGCCAGCAGCCTACACAGGGCGAACAATGAGCAGTTCTTC.